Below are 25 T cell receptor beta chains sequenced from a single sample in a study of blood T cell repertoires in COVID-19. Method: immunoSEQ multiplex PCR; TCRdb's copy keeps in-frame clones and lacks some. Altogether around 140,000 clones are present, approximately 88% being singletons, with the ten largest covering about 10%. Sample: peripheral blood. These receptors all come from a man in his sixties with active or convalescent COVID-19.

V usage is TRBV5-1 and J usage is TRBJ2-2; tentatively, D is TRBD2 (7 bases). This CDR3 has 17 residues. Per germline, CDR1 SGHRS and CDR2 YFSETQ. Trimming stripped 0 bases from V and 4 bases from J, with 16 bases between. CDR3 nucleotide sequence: TGCGCCAGCAGCTTGGAAGGGGGGGCGCCGGGCACCGGGGAGCTGTTTTTT. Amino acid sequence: CASSLEGGAPGTGELFF.

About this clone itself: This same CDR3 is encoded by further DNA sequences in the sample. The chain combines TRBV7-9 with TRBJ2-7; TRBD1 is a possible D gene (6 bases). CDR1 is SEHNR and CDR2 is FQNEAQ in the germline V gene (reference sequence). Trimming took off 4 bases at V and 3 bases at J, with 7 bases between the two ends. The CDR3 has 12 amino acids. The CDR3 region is CASSSQGYEQYF. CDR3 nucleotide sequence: TGTGCCAGCAGCTCACAGGGCTACGAGCAGTACTTC.

The CDR3 nucleotides are TGTGCCAGCAGCCCCTCGGGGAGTATTATGAACACTGAAGCTTTCTTT. Amino acids: CASSPSGSIMNTEAFF. The V call is TRBV9, the J call TRBJ1-1, with no clear D. The V and J ends lost 4 bases and 0 bases respectively, with 16 bases between them. The CDR3 is 16 amino acids. The germline V gene has CDR1 SGDLS and CDR2 YYNGEE. Looking up the rest from reference TRBV9 and TRBJ1-1 gives the full variable domain: DSGVTQTPKHLITATGQRVTLRCSPRSGDLSVYWYQQSLDQGLQFLIQYYNGEERAKGNILERFSAQQFPDLHSELNLSSLELGDSALYFCASSPSGSIMNTEAFFGQGTRLTVV.

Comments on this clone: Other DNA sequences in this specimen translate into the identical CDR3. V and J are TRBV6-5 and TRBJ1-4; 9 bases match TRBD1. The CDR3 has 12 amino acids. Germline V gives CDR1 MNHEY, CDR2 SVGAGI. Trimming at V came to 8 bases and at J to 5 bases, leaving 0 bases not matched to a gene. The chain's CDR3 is CASDRGNEKLFF. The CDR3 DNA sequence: TGTGCCAGCGACAGGGGGAATGAAAAACTGTTTTTT.

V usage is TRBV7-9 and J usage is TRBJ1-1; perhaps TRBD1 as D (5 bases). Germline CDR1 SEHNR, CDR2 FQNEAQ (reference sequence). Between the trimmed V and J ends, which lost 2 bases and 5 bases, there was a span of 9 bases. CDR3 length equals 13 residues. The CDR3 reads CASSLQGLTEAFF. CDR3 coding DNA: TGTGCCAGCAGCTTACAGGGATTAACTGAAGCTTTCTTT.

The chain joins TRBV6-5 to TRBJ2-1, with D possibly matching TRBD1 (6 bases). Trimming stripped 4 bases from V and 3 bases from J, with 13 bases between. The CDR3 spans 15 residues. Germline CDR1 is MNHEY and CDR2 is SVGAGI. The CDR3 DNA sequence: TGTGCCAGCAGTTCTGGCCCAGGGGACTACAATGAGCAGTTCTTC. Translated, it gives CASSSGPGDYNEQFF.

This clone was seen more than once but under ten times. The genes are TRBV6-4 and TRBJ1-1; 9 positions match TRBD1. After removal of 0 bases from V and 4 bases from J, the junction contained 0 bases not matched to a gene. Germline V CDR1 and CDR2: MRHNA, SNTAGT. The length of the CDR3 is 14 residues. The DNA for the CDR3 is TGTGCCAGCAGTGACTCGGACAGGGGCACTGAAGCTTTCTTT. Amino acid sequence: CASSDSDRGTEAFF.

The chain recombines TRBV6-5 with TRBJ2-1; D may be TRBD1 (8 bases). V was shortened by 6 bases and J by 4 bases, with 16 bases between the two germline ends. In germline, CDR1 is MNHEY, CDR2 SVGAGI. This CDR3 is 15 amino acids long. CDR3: CASRNTGGEYNEQFF. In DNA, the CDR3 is TGTGCCAGCAGGAATACAGGGGGGGAATACAATGAGCAGTTCTTC.

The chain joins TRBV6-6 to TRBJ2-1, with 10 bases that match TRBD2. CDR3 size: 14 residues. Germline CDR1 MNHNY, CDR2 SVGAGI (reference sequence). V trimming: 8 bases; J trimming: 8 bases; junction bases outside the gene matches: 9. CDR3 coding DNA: TGTGCCAGCGTCCGGAGCGGGAGGGCCCATGAGCAGTTCTTC. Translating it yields CASVRSGRAHEQFF.

The CDR3 spells CASSVGQGFAGGGETQYF. As DNA, the CDR3 is TGTGCCAGCAGCGTAGGTCAGGGGTTCGCGGGAGGAGGGGAGACCCAGTACTTC. This chain links TRBV9 with TRBJ2-5, with 8 positions matching TRBD2. Germline trimming cut 0 bases from V and 5 bases from J; bases unmatched to any gene: 15. The CDR3 is 18 residues long. Germline V gene lookup returns CDR1 SGDLS and CDR2 YYNGEE.

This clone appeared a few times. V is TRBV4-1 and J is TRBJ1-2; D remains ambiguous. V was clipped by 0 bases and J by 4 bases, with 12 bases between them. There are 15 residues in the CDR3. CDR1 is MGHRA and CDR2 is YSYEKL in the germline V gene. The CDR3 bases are TGCGCCAGCAGCCAAGATCAGGAGGCGCGCTATGGCTACACCTTC. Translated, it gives CASSQDQEARYGYTF.

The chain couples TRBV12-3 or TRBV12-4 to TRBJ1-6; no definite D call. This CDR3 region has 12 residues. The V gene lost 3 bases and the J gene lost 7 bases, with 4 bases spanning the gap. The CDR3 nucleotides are TGTGCCAGCAGTTTTAAAAATTCACCCCTCCACTTT. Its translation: CASSFKNSPLHF.

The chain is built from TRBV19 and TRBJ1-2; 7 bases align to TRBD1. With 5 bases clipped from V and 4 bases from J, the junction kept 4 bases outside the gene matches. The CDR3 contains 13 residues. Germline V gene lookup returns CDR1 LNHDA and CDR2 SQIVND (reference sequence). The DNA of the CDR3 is TGTGCCAGTAGTTCGGGACAGTTCTATGGCTACACCTTC. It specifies CASSSGQFYGYTF.

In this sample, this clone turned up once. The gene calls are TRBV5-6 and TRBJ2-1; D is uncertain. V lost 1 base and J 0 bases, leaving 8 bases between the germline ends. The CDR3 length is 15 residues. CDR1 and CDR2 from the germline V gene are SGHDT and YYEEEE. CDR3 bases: TGTGCCAGCAGCTTGAGGCGGAGCTCCTACAATGAGCAGTTCTTC. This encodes CASSLRRSSYNEQFF.

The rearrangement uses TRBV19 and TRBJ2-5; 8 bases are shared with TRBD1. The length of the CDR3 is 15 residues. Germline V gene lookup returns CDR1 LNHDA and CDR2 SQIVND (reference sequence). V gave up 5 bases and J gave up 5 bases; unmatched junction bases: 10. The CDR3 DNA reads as TGTGCCAGTAGTCTGAGGACAGGGCTGAGGGAGACCCAGTACTTC. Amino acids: CASSLRTGLRETQYF.

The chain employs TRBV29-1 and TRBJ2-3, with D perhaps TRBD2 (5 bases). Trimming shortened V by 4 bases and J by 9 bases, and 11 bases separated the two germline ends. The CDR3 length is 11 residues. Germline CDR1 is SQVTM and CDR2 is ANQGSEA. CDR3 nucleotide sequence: TGCAGCGTTGTTCCTAGCCAAACGCAGTATTTT. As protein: CSVVPSQTQYF.

The DNA of the CDR3 is TGTGCCACCAGTGATTTTAGCGGGAGGGCCGCCGGATCGCCTAATGAGCAGTTCTTC. Translating gives CATSDFSGRAAGSPNEQFF. The V call is TRBV24-1, the J call TRBJ2-1, with 11 nucleotides matching TRBD2. The CDR3 length is 19 residues. Trimming took 1 base from V and 7 from J; bases not matched to a gene: 14. The V gene's germline CDR1 is KGHDR and CDR2 SFDVKD.

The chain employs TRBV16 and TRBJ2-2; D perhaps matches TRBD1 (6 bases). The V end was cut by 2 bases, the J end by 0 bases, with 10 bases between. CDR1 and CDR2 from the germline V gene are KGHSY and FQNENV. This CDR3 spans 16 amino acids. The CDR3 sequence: CASSQHRVANTGELFF. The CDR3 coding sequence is TGTGCCAGCAGCCAACACAGGGTCGCGAACACCGGGGAGCTGTTTTTT.

CDR3 DNA: TGTGCCTGGTCCTTAGGGGGCTATGGCTACACCTTC. Translating gives CAWSLGGYGYTF. The chain carries TRBV30 and TRBJ1-2, with D perhaps matching TRBD1 (6 bases). Trimming cost V 5 bases and J 4 bases, with 11 bases left between them. The CDR3 has 12 residues. CDR1 and CDR2 (germline): GTSNPN, SVGIG (reference sequence).

The CDR3 coding sequence is TGTGCCAGCAGTTTCCGGGTAACCGGGGAGCTGTTTTTT. Its translation: CASSFRVTGELFF. This chain connects TRBV28 to TRBJ2-2; D not certain. The CDR3 has 13 residues. Germline CDR1 is MDHEN and CDR2 is SYDVKM. Deletions cut 3 bases from V and 5 bases from J, with 7 bases between.

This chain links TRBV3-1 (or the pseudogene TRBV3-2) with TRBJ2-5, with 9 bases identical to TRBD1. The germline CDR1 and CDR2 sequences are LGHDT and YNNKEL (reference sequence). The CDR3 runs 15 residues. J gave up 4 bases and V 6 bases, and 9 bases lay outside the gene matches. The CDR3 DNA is TGTGCCAGCAGTACCTCCCCGGGACAGGGAGAGACCCAGTACTTC. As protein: CASSTSPGQGETQYF.

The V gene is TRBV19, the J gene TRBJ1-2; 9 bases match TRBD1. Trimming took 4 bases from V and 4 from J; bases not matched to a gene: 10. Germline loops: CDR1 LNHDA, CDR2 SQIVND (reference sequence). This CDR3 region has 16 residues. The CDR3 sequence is CASSTTWDRAGYGYTF. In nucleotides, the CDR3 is TGTGCCAGTAGTACTACCTGGGACAGGGCGGGCTATGGCTACACCTTC.

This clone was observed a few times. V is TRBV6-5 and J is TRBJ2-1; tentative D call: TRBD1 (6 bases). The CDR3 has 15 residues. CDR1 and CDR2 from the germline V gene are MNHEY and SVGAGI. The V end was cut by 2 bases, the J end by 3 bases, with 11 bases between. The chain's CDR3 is CASSYGGADYNEQFF. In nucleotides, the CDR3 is TGTGCCAGCAGTTACGGGGGCGCGGACTACAATGAGCAGTTCTTC.

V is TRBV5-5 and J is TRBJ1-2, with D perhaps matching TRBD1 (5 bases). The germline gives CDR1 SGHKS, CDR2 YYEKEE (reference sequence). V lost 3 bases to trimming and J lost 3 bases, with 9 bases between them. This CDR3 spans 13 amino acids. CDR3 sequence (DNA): TGTGCCAGCAGCTACGACAGTGACTATGGCTACACCTTC. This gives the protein CASSYDSDYGYTF.

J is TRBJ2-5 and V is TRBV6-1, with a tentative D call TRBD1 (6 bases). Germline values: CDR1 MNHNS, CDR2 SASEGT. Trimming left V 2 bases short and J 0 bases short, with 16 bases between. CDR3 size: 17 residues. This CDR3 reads CASSEMIGDINQETQYF. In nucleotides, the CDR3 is TGTGCCAGCAGTGAAATGATTGGGGACATAAACCAAGAGACCCAGTACTTC.